What follows are 27 T cell receptor beta chains derived from one specimen sequenced in a study of T cell responses to AZD1222 COVID-19 vaccine. Only in-frame clones appear in the TCRdb table, and some are missing; sequencing was by immunoSEQ multiplex PCR. The top ten hold approximately 40% of the sample, which has 110,000 or so clones, nearly 90% seen once. The sequencing used peripheral blood, collected 28 days after the second AZD1222 dose. The receptors come from an adult who received the AZD1222 COVID-19 vaccine.

This chain links TRBV3-1 (or the pseudogene TRBV3-2) with TRBJ2-1; 10 nucleotides line up with TRBD2. CDR1 and CDR2 from the germline V gene are LGHDT and YNNKEL (reference sequence). The V and J ends lost 4 bases and 2 bases, in that order; junction bases with no gene match: 5. CDR3 length equals 16 residues. The CDR3 bases are TGTGCCAGCAGCCCCCAAGCGGGAGGGACCTACAATGAGCAGTTCTTC. This codes for CASSPQAGGTYNEQFF.

The chain employs TRBV2 and TRBJ1-3; 10 positions agree with TRBD1. Trimming took 4 bases from V and 6 from J; bases not matched to a gene: 3. Germline V gene sequence: CDR1 SNHLY, CDR2 FYNNEI. This CDR3 is built from 14 residues. The CDR3: CASSGQGAVNTIYF. For the CDR3, the DNA is TGTGCCAGCAGTGGACAGGGGGCGGTAAACACCATATATTTT.

The chain links TRBV5-1 to TRBJ2-7, with a possible D match to TRBD2 (6 bases). The germline gives CDR1 SGHRS, CDR2 YFSETQ. V lost 3 bases and J 6 bases, leaving 13 bases between the germline ends. The CDR3 loop spans 13 amino acids. The CDR3 spells CASSSGPEGEQYF. The DNA for the CDR3 is TGCGCCAGCAGCTCTGGGCCGGAGGGCGAGCAGTACTTC.

As regards this clone: Other DNA sequences in the sample encode the same CDR3. The gene calls are TRBV5-1 and TRBJ2-7; D gene ambiguous. Trimming cost V 3 bases and J 0 bases, with 7 bases left between them. This CDR3 contains 13 residues. CDR1 and CDR2 (germline): SGHRS, YFSETQ. The CDR3, as DNA: TGCGCCAGCAGCTCCGACAACTCCTACGAGCAGTACTTC. It is translated as CASSSDNSYEQYF.

The V gene is TRBV27, the J gene TRBJ2-2; 7 bases map to TRBD1. Germline CDR1 MNHEY, CDR2 SMNVEV (reference sequence). Losses at the gene ends were 7 bases for V and 4 bases for J; bases not matched to a gene: 6. The CDR3 is 14 residues long. The CDR3 DNA is TGTGCCAGCAAACAGGGGACGATCACCGGGGAGCTGTTTTTT. This encodes CASKQGTITGELFF.

V usage is TRBV6-5 and J usage is TRBJ2-7; 10 bases align to TRBD1. Germline V gives CDR1 MNHEY, CDR2 SVGAGI. The CDR3 extends over 14 amino acids. Trimming at V came to 6 bases and at J to 6 bases, leaving 8 bases not matched to a gene. As DNA, the CDR3 is TGTGCCAGCAGGGCCGGGACAGGGGCGTTCGAGCAGTACTTC. It is translated as CASRAGTGAFEQYF.

V usage is TRBV5-4 and J usage is TRBJ2-7; the D is unclear. CDR3 length: 13 amino acids. Trimming stripped 3 bases from V and 3 bases from J, with 10 bases between. Germline CDR1 is SGHNT and CDR2 is YYREEE (reference sequence). This CDR3 is CASSSNQVYEQYF. The CDR3 DNA reads as TGTGCCAGCAGCTCAAACCAGGTCTACGAGCAGTACTTC.

The genes are TRBV7-2 and TRBJ2-3, with 9 bases identical to TRBD2. Germline V gives CDR1 SGHTA, CDR2 FQGNSA. The CDR3 extends over 15 amino acids. V shed 6 bases, J shed 4 bases, and the junction held 8 bases outside the gene matches. CDR3 loop: CASSFSGSNADTQYF. CDR3 sequence (DNA): TGTGCCAGCAGTTTTAGCGGGAGTAACGCAGATACGCAGTATTTT.

The V gene is TRBV7-2, the J gene TRBJ2-3; D is undetermined. V lost 5 bases and J 0 bases, leaving 6 bases between the germline ends. CDR3 size: 13 residues. Germline V lookup: CDR1 SGHTA, CDR2 FQGNSA. CDR3 in DNA: TGTGCCAGCAGCCCCCCTAGCACAGATACGCAGTATTTT. It is translated as CASSPPSTDTQYF.

V is TRBV12-5 and J is TRBJ2-2, with D possibly TRBD2 on 6 matching bases. Germline CDR1 and CDR2: LGHNT and FRNRAP. The length of the CDR3 is 14 residues. Between the trimmed V and J ends, which lost 0 bases and 6 bases, there was a span of 8 bases. Written as DNA, the CDR3 is TGTGCTAGTGGTTTGGTAGGAGGGGCCGGGGAGCTGTTTTTT. Translated, it gives CASGLVGGAGELFF.

V and J are TRBV11-2 and TRBJ2-3; 9 nucleotides agree with TRBD1. This CDR3 is 18 amino acids long. Trimming took 0 bases from V and 4 from J; bases not matched to a gene: 11. Germline CDR1 is SGHAT and CDR2 is FQNNGV. CDR3 residues: CASSLDLGDRGSADTQYF. CDR3 sequence (DNA): TGTGCCAGCAGCTTAGATTTAGGAGACAGGGGGTCGGCAGATACGCAGTATTTT.

In its sample, this clone was seen a few times. The V and J genes are TRBV24-1 and TRBJ2-1; 12 nucleotides line up with TRBD2. Losses at the gene ends were 4 bases for V and 5 bases for J; bases not matched to a gene: 11. Germline V gene lookup returns CDR1 KGHDR and CDR2 SFDVKD. CDR3 length: 18 residues. Here the CDR3 DNA reads TGTGCCACCAGTGACCCAACTAGCGGGAGGCTCCGTCACAATGAGCAGTTCTTC. Amino acids: CATSDPTSGRLRHNEQFF.

The chain links TRBV25-1 to TRBJ1-2; TRBD1 aligns across 8 bases. The length of the CDR3 is 16 residues. The V segment lost 4 bases and the J segment 6 bases; nucleotides outside the gene matches: 13. From germline, CDR1 is MGHDK and CDR2 SYGVNS. CDR3: CASSARQGLRRDGYTF. CDR3 sequence (DNA): TGTGCCAGCAGTGCCAGACAGGGGTTGAGGCGAGATGGCTACACCTTC.

The rearrangement uses TRBV24-1 and TRBJ2-1; 13 bases agree with TRBD2. The trim removed 3 bases at V and 6 bases at J, leaving 1 base unmatched. Germline assignment: CDR1 KGHDR and CDR2 SFDVKD. This CDR3 has 15 amino acids. CDR3 coding DNA: TGTGCCACCAGTGATGGGACTAGCGGGATCAATGAGCAGTTCTTC. This gives the protein CATSDGTSGINEQFF.

This clone was seen just once. This rearrangement joins TRBV7-2 to TRBJ1-1; weak D call: TRBD1 (5 bases). V lost 3 bases, J lost 8 bases, and 13 bases lay in between. The CDR3 is made up of 13 amino acids. Germline V gene lookup returns CDR1 SGHTA and CDR2 FQGNSA. The chain's CDR3 is CASSFSQGSEAFF. The CDR3 region has the DNA TGTGCCAGCAGCTTTAGTCAGGGCAGCGAAGCTTTCTTT.

V usage is TRBV5-8 and J usage is TRBJ2-2; D is perhaps TRBD2 (6 bases). Germline V gene sequence: CDR1 SGHTS, CDR2 YDEGEE. The V end lost 3 bases, the J end lost 10 bases, and 13 bases lay between the germline ends. The CDR3 is 13 residues long. CDR3 nucleotide sequence: TGTGCCAGCAGCTACGGGACTCTTTTGGAGCTGTTTTTT. Translation: CASSYGTLLELFF.

The rearrangement uses TRBV10-3 and TRBJ1-5; D perhaps matches TRBD1 (5 bases). Trimming took 2 bases from V and 7 from J, leaving 9 bases between them. The CDR3 spans 13 residues. CDR1 and CDR2 (germline): ENHRY, SYGVKD. CDR3 protein: CAISEAGMQPQHF. The CDR3 bases are TGTGCCATCAGTGAGGCAGGGATGCAGCCCCAGCATTTT.

V usage is TRBV4-1 and J usage is TRBJ2-7, with D possibly being TRBD1 (5 bases). V lost 1 base and J 5 bases, leaving 6 bases between the germline ends. The CDR3 spans 12 residues. Germline V lookup: CDR1 MGHRA, CDR2 YSYEKL. CDR3 in amino acids: CASSQGGDEQYF. CDR3 bases: TGCGCCAGCAGCCAAGGGGGCGACGAGCAGTACTTC.

Turning to this clone: Compared with germline, one end of the junction differs, possibly owing to a read error. The J gene is TRBJ2-2, the V gene TRBV3-1 (or the pseudogene TRBV3-2); D unresolved. CDR3 length equals 16 residues. Looked up from germline, CDR1 is LGHDT and CDR2 is YNNKEL (reference sequence). The CDR3 spells CASTQFHGTNTGELFF. In DNA form, the CDR3 reads TGTGCCAGCACCCAATTTCATGGGACGAACACCGGGGAGCTGTTTTTT.

This rearrangement joins TRBV7-3 to TRBJ1-1; D is perhaps TRBD1 (6 bases). The CDR3 contains 19 residues. Trimming removed 1 base from V and 5 bases from J, with 26 bases in between. The germline gives CDR1 SGHTA, CDR2 FQGTGA. As DNA, the CDR3 is TGTGCCAGCAGCTTAAGGCCCTTGAGGGGGGGCGGAGATGATACTGAAGCTTTCTTT. Amino acids: CASSLRPLRGGGDDTEAFF.

The chain links TRBV28 to TRBJ1-1; 7 bases are shared with TRBD1. The germline V gene has CDR1 MDHEN and CDR2 SYDVKM. The CDR3 is 16 amino acids. J was trimmed by 6 bases and V by 6 bases; bases with no gene match: 16. This chain's CDR3 is CASSHRPTGKWAEAFF. The DNA for the CDR3 is TGTGCCAGCAGCCACCGCCCGACAGGGAAATGGGCTGAAGCTTTCTTT.

V gene TRBV3-1 (or the pseudogene TRBV3-2) combines with J gene TRBJ2-1, with unresolved D. Trimming left V 4 bases short and J 5 bases short, with 12 bases between. This CDR3 is 14 amino acids long. Germline assignment: CDR1 LGHDT and CDR2 YNNKEL (reference sequence). The CDR3 nucleotides read TGTGCCAGCAGCCCCCAGGCGTCCGACAATGAGCAGTTCTTC. Encoded protein: CASSPQASDNEQFF.

In the case of this clone: Other DNA sequences of this sample code for an identical CDR3. The chain couples TRBV28 to TRBJ2-1, with 7 bases matching TRBD1. Germline-derived CDR1 and CDR2 are MDHEN and SYDVKM. The CDR3 spans 15 residues. V shed 8 bases, J shed 2 bases, and the junction held 9 bases outside the gene matches. CDR3 protein: CASSPPGTAYNEQFF. The CDR3 bases are TGTGCCAGCTCACCACCCGGGACAGCCTACAATGAGCAGTTCTTC.

V gene TRBV7-2 combines with J gene TRBJ1-6; 10 positions match TRBD1. This CDR3 region has 14 residues. Unmatched junction bases numbered 2, after V lost 5 bases and J lost 7 bases. Germline V lookup: CDR1 SGHTA, CDR2 FQGNSA. CDR3 sequence: CASSPGQGNSPLHF. Here the CDR3 DNA reads TGTGCCAGCAGCCCGGGACAGGGGAATTCACCCCTCCACTTT. The complete variable domain, with remaining parts taken from reference TRBV7-2 and TRBJ1-6, reads GAGVSQSPSNKVTEKGKDVELRCDPISGHTALYWYRQSLGQGLEFLIYFQGNSAPDKSGLPSDRFSAERTGGSVSTLTIQRTQQEDSAVYLCASSPGQGNSPLHFGNGTRLTVT.

This chain connects TRBV6-6 to TRBJ1-1; D not certain. V was pared by 2 bases and J by 2 bases, with 3 bases between. CDR1 is MNHNY and CDR2 is SVGAGI in the germline V gene (reference sequence). This CDR3 is built from 12 residues. DNA of the CDR3: TGTGCCAGCAGTTACCCTAACACTGAAGCTTTCTTT. It specifies CASSYPNTEAFF.

The gene calls are TRBV3-1 (or the pseudogene TRBV3-2) and TRBJ1-5; 7 bases fit TRBD1. Germline V gene sequence: CDR1 LGHDT, CDR2 YNNKEL (reference sequence). V lost 4 bases and J lost 5; bases outside the gene matches: 8. The CDR3 spans 15 residues. CDR3 region: CASSPLTGNDQPQHF. The CDR3, as DNA: TGTGCCAGCAGCCCACTGACAGGGAATGATCAGCCCCAGCATTTT.

This chain connects TRBV28 to TRBJ2-1; 7 bases are a match to TRBD2. The V segment lost 3 bases and the J segment 9 bases; nucleotides outside the gene matches: 11. Germline V gene data show CDR1 as MDHEN and CDR2 as SYDVKM. CDR3 length: 15 residues. The CDR3 sequence is CASSFWVAGGPEQFF. The CDR3 DNA reads TGTGCCAGCAGTTTTTGGGTAGCGGGCGGTCCTGAGCAGTTCTTC.